One and the same sample provided the 17 T cell receptor beta chains below, sequenced in a study of control samples from healthy donors and cancer patients. Clones were sequenced by immunoSEQ multiplex PCR, and TCRdb holds only the in-frame ones, with some missing. Of 130,000 or so clones in the sample, around 93% were seen once. Material: blood. The receptor set was obtained from a woman between 50 and 59 years old in good health.

This rearrangement joins TRBV5-1 to TRBJ1-1, with a possible D match to TRBD1 (5 bases). Looked up from germline, CDR1 is SGHRS and CDR2 is YFSETQ. The V and J ends lost 3 bases and 0 bases respectively, with 9 bases between them. This CDR3 spans 14 amino acids. CDR3 residues: CASSSTDLNTEAFF. CDR3 sequence (DNA): TGCGCCAGCAGCTCGACAGACTTGAACACTGAAGCTTTCTTT.

The V gene is TRBV5-6, the J gene TRBJ1-6, with D possibly matching TRBD1 (5 bases). The CDR3 covers 14 residues. The germline V gene has CDR1 SGHDT and CDR2 YYEEEE. V was trimmed by 4 bases and J by 7 bases, leaving 12 bases between them. CDR3 loop: CASSTGQGNSPLHF. The CDR3 DNA is TGTGCCAGCAGCACAGGCCAAGGGAATTCACCCCTCCACTTT.

The rearrangement joins TRBV27 to TRBJ2-3; the match to TRBD2 covers 13 bases. Germline CDR1 and CDR2: MNHEY and SMNVEV (reference sequence). The length of the CDR3 is 15 residues. V gave up 7 bases and J gave up 5 bases; unmatched junction bases: 6. The CDR3 is CASKGTSGMQDTQYF. The CDR3 bases are TGTGCCAGCAAAGGGACTAGCGGGATGCAAGATACGCAGTATTTT.

The genes are TRBV11-2 and TRBJ2-2; 7 positions agree with TRBD2. This CDR3 has 15 amino acids. Trimming removed 0 bases from V and 4 bases from J; junction bases left unmatched: 2. Germline CDR1 is SGHAT and CDR2 is FQNNGV. CDR3 amino acids: CASSLDSGATGELFF. The CDR3 nucleotides are TGTGCCAGCAGCTTAGACAGCGGGGCCACCGGGGAGCTGTTTTTT.

V and J are TRBV7-9 and TRBJ2-5; 8 bases align to TRBD1. V was pared by 1 base and J by 5 bases, with 9 bases of the junction left unmatched. Looked up from germline, CDR1 is SEHNR and CDR2 is FQNEAQ (reference sequence). This CDR3 contains 16 residues. CDR3 DNA: TGTGCCAGCAGCTTAGGAGGACAGGGCCTTCGGGAGACCCAGTACTTC. Translation gives CASSLGGQGLRETQYF.

The J gene is TRBJ1-6, the V gene TRBV3-1 (or the pseudogene TRBV3-2); D is uncertain. CDR3 size: 13 residues. V was cut by 1 base and J by 9 bases, with 7 bases left in between. CDR1 LGHDT and CDR2 YNNKEL come from the germline V gene (reference sequence). The CDR3 loop is CASSQVTASPLHF. As DNA, the CDR3 is TGTGCCAGCAGCCAAGTTACGGCTTCACCCCTCCACTTT.

In this sample, this clone turned up once. The chain links TRBV2 to TRBJ2-7, with D unclear. The CDR3 length is 13 residues. The germline CDR1 and CDR2 sequences are SNHLY and FYNNEI. V lost 5 bases, J lost 0 bases, and 8 bases lay in between. For the CDR3, the DNA is TGTGCCAGCAGTATAAGCCGCTCCTACGAGCAGTACTTC. This translates into CASSISRSYEQYF.

This clone was seen once. The rearrangement joins TRBV7-9 to TRBJ2-1, with D uncertain. Trimming pared 1 base from V and 6 bases from J, leaving 7 bases between. CDR1 SEHNR and CDR2 FQNEAQ come from the germline V gene (reference sequence). The CDR3 has 13 amino acids. CDR3 in amino acids: CASSLGSGNEQFF. CDR3 sequence (DNA): TGTGCCAGCAGCTTAGGGTCAGGCAATGAGCAGTTCTTC.

The chain carries TRBV27 and TRBJ1-2; the D is unclear. Germline CDR1 MNHEY, CDR2 SMNVEV (reference sequence). The V and J ends lost 8 bases and 7 bases respectively, with 11 bases between them. CDR3 length equals 11 residues. The CDR3 region has the DNA TGTGCCAGCGGTAATAACGGTGGCTACACCTTC. This encodes CASGNNGGYTF.

The chain links TRBV7-2 to TRBJ2-7; D uncertain. The CDR3 is 12 amino acids. From germline, CDR1 is SGHTA and CDR2 FQGNSA. Trimming took 2 bases from V and 0 from J, leaving 2 bases between them. The CDR3 sequence is CASSLSSYEQYF. The DNA of the CDR3 is TGTGCCAGCAGCTTAAGCTCCTACGAGCAGTACTTC.

V is TRBV10-1 and J is TRBJ1-2, with TRBD1 identical over 7 bases. The CDR3 spans 16 residues. V trimming: 2 bases; J trimming: 7 bases; junction bases outside the gene matches: 13. Germline V gene data show CDR1 as WNHNN and CDR2 as SYGVQD (reference sequence). CDR3 loop: CASSEPLPETGLGYTF. DNA for the CDR3: TGCGCCAGCAGTGAGCCACTCCCCGAGACAGGGCTTGGCTACACCTTC.

This clone showed up just once. The J gene is TRBJ2-1, the V gene TRBV21-1. TRBV21-1 is deemed a pseudogene. The CDR3 extends over 14 amino acids. The DNA for the CDR3 is TGTGCCAGCAGCAAACGAAGGCAGTACAATGAGCAGTTCTTC. Protein sequence: CASSKRRQYNEQFF.

In its sample, this clone was seen a few times. The chain is built from TRBV28 and TRBJ2-1; tentative D call: TRBD1 (6 bases). The CDR3 is 16 amino acids. Between the trimmed V and J ends, which lost 7 bases and 4 bases, there was a span of 20 bases. Germline V gene data show CDR1 as MDHEN and CDR2 as SYDVKM. The CDR3 DNA reads as TGTGCCAGCACCCTATGGCAGGGGCAAAGATACAATGAGCAGTTCTTC. Its translation is CASTLWQGQRYNEQFF.

This chain joins TRBV5-1 and TRBJ2-7; D unresolved. The CDR3 length is 13 residues. Germline-derived CDR1 and CDR2 are SGHRS and YFSETQ. Trimming pared 0 bases from V and 3 bases from J, leaving 7 bases between. The CDR3 nucleotides are TGCGCCAGCAGCTTGGGTCAGGACTACGAGCAGTACTTC. This translates into CASSLGQDYEQYF.

The chain couples TRBV12-3 or TRBV12-4 to TRBJ2-7, with a possible D match to TRBD2 (5 bases). V lost 6 bases and J lost 0, with 9 bases in between. The CDR3 has 13 amino acids. The CDR3 nucleotides read TGTGCCAGCAGCTCGGACTTCTCCTACGAGCAGTACTTC. The encoded protein is CASSSDFSYEQYF.

The chain employs TRBV28 and TRBJ1-1; 7 bases are shared with TRBD1. Germline CDR1 MDHEN, CDR2 SYDVKM. The trim removed 8 bases at V and 5 bases at J, leaving 11 bases unmatched. There are 14 residues in the CDR3. CDR3 in DNA: TGTGCCAGCGTTAAACCCGACAGGGTAACTGAAGCTTTCTTT. It yields the protein CASVKPDRVTEAFF.

The gene calls are TRBV19 and TRBJ1-3, with a tentative D call TRBD1 (6 bases). CDR1 is LNHDA, CDR2 SQIVND, per germline (reference sequence). Between the trimmed V and J ends, which lost 7 bases and 4 bases, there was a span of 14 bases. CDR3 size: 14 residues. The CDR3 is CASIPGQPGNTIYF. CDR3 DNA: TGTGCCAGTATCCCAGGACAGCCGGGAAACACCATATATTTT.